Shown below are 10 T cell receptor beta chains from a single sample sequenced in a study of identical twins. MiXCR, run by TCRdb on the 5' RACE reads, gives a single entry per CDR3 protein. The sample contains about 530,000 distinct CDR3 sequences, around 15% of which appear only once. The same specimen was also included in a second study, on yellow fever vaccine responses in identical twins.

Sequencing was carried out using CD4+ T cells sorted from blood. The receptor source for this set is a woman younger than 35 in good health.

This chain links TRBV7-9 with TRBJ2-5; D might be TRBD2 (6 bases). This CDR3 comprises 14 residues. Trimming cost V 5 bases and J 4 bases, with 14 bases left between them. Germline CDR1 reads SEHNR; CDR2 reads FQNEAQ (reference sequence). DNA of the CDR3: TGTGCCAGCAGCATACCTCCGGGACTAGAGACCCAGTACTTC. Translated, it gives CASSIPPGLETQYF.

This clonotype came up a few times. CDR3 coding DNA: TGTGCCAGCAGCTTGTCGCGGGGGGTCGGGGAGACCCAGTACTTC. Protein sequence: CASSLSRGVGETQYF. The chain carries TRBV7-9 and TRBJ2-5; 8 bases are shared with TRBD2. The J segment lost 5 bases and the V segment lost 3 bases, leaving 8 bases of the junction unmatched. Germline CDR1 SEHNR, CDR2 FQNEAQ (reference sequence). This CDR3 region has 15 residues.

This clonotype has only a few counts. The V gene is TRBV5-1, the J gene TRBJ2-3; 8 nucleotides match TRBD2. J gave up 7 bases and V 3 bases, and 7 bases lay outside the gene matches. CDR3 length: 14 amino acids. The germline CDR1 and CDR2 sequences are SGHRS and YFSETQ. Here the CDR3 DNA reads TGCGCCAGCAGCTCCCAGGCGGGAGGAAATACGCAGTATTTT. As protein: CASSSQAGGNTQYF.

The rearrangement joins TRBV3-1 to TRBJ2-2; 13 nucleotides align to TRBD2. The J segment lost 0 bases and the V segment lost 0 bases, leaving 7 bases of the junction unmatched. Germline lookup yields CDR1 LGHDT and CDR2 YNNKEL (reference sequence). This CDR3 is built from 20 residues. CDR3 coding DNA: TGTGCCAGCAGCCAAGATTGGGGGACTAGCGGGGTCGCGAACACCGGGGAGCTGTTTTTT. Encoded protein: CASSQDWGTSGVANTGELFF.

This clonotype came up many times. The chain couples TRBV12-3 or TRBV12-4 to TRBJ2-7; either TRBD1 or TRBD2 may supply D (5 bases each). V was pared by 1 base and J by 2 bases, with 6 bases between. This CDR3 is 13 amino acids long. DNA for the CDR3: TGTGCCAGCAGTTTAGGGGGGACCTACGAGCAGTACGTC. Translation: CASSLGGTYEQYV.

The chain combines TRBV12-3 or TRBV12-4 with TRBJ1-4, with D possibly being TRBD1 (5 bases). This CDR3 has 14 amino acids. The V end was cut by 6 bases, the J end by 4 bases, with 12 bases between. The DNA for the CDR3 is TGTGCCAGCAGGTCACAGGCTCTTAATGAAAAACTGTTTTTT. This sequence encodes CASRSQALNEKLFF.

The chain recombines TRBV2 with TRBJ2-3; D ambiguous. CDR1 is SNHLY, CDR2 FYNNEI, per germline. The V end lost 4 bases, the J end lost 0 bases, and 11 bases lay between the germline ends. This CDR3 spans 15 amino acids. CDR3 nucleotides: TGTGCCAGCAGTGTTCAGGCTACTAGCACAGATACGCAGTATTTT. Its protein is CASSVQATSTDTQYF. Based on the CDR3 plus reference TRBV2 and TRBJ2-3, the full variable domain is EPEVTQTPSHQVTQMGQEVILRCVPISNHLYFYWYRQILGQKVEFLVSFYNNEISEKSEIFDDQFSVERPDGSNFTLKIRSTKLEDSAMYFCASSVQATSTDTQYFGPGTRLTVL.

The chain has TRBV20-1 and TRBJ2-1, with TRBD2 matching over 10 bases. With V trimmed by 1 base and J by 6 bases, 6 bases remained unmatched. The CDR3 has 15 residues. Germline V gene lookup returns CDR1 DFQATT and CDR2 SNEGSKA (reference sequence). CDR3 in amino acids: CSARVPSGRSNEQFF. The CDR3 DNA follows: TGCAGTGCTAGAGTCCCTAGCGGGAGAAGCAATGAGCAGTTCTTC.

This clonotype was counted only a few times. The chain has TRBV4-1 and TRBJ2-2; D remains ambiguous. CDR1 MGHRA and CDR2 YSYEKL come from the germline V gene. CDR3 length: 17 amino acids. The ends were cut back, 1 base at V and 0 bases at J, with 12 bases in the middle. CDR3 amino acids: CASSQVVLVANTGELFF. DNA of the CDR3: TGCGCCAGCAGCCAAGTAGTTTTGGTAGCGAACACCGGGGAGCTGTTTTTT.

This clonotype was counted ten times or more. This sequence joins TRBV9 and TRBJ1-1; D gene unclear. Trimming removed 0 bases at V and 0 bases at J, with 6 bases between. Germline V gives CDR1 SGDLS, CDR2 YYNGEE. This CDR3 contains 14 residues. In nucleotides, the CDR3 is TGTGCCAGCAGCGTAGGGCAGATGAACACTGAAGCTTTCTTT. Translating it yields CASSVGQMNTEAFF.